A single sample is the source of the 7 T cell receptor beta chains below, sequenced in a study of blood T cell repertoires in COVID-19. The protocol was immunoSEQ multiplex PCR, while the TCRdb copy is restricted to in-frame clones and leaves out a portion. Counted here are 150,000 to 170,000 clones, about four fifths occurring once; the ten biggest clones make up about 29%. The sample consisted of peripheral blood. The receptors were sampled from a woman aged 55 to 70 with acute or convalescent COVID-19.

The CDR3 DNA follows: TGTGCCAGCACCCGACAGGGCCTTAGCACAGATACGCAGTATTTT. It encodes CASTRQGLSTDTQYF. The chain employs TRBV6-5 and TRBJ2-3; TRBD1 aligns across 7 bases. Germline-derived CDR1 and CDR2 are MNHEY and SVGAGI. The J segment lost 0 bases and the V segment lost 7 bases, leaving 7 bases of the junction unmatched. The CDR3 totals 15 residues.

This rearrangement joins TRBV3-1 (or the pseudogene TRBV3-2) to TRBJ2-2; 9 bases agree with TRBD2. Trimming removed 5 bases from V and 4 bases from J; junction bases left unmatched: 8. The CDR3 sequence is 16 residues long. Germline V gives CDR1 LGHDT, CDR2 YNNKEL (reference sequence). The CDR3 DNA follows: TGTGCCAGCAGCGCTCCGGGACTAGCCACCACCGGGGAGCTGTTTTTT. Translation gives CASSAPGLATTGELFF.

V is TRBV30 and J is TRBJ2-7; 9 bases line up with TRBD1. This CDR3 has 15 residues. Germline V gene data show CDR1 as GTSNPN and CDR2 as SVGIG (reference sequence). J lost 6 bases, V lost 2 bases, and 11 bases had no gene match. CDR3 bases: TGTGCCTGGAGTCGTAAAGGAACAGGGGGCGCCGAGCAGTACGTC. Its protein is CAWSRKGTGGAEQYV.

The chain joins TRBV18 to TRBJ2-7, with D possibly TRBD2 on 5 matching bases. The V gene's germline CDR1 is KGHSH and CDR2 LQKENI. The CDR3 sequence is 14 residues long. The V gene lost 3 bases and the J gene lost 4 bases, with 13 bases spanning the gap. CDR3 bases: TGTGCCAGCTCACCGGTGACCGGAGGATACGAGCAGTACGTC. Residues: CASSPVTGGYEQYV.

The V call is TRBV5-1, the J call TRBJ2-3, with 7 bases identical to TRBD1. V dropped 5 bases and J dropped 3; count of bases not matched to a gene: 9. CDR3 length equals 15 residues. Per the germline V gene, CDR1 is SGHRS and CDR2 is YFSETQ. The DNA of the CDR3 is TGCGCCAGCAGACACGATCTGACAGGGACAGATACGCAGTATTTT. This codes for CASRHDLTGTDTQYF.

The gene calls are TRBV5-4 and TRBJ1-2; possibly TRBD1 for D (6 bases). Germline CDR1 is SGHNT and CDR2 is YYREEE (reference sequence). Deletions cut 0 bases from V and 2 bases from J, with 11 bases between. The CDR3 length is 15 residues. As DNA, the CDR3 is TGTGCCAGCAGCTTGGCGGGGGGCGGAAACTATGGCTACACCTTC. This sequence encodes CASSLAGGGNYGYTF.

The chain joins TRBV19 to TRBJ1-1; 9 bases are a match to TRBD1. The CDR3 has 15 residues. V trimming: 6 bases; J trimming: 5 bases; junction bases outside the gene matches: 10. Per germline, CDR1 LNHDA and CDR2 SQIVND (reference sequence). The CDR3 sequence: CASRGQGTNGTEAFF. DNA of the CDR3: TGTGCCAGTAGAGGACAGGGGACCAACGGGACTGAAGCTTTCTTT.